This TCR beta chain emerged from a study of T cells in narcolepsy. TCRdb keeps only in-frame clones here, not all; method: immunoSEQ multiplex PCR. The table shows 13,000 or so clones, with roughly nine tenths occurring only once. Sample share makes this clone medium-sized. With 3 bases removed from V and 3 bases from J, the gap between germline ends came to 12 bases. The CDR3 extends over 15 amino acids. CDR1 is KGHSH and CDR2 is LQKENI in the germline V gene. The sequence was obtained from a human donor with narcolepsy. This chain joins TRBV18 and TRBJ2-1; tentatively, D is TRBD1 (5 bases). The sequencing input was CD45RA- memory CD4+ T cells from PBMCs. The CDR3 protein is CASSPQGSSYNEQFF. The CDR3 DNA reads TGTGCCAGCTCACCTCAGGGATCCAGCTACAATGAGCAGTTCTTC.